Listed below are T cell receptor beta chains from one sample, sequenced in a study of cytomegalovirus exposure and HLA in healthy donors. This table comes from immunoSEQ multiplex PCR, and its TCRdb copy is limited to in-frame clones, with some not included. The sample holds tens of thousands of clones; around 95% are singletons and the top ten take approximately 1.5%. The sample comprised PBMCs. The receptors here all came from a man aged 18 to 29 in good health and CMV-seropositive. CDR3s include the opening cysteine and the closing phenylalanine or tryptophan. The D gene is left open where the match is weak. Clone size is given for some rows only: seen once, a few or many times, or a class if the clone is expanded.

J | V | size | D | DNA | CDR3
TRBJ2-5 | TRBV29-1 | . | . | TGCAGCGTTGAAGTAATAGAGACCCAGTACTTC | CSVEVIETQYF
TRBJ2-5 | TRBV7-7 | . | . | TGTGCTAGCAGCTTAGGAAGGGGGGAGACCCAGTACTTC | CASSLGRGETQYF
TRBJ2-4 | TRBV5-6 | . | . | TGTGCCAGCAGCTTAAGAGATCGCGGGGACATTCAGTACTTC | CASSLRDRGDIQYF
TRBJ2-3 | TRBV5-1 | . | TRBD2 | TGCGCCAGCAGCACGGGAGCGGGGGGGCCGACAGATACGCAGTATTTT | CASSTGAGGPTDTQYF
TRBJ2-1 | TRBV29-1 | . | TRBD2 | TGCAGCGTTGAAGAGGGACTAGCGGGAGCAGGACCCTACAATGAGCAGTTCTTC | CSVEEGLAGAGPYNEQFF
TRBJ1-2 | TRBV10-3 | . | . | TGTGCCATCAGAGACCCCCGGACCCGGGGTGCTAACTATGGCTACACCTTC | CAIRDPRTRGANYGYTF
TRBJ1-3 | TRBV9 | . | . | TGTGCCAGCACCCTTCCCCTACAGGTACTCCCTGGAAACACCATATATTTT | CASTLPLQVLPGNTIYF
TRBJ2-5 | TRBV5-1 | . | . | TGCGCCAGCACGGAGGCCCAAGAGACCCAGTACTTC | CASTEAQETQYF
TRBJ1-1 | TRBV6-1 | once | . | TGTGCCAGCATCCTGACAACGAACACTGAAGCTTTCTTT | CASILTTNTEAFF
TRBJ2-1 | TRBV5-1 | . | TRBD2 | TGCGCCAGCAGCACGGGACTAGCGGGGGGGAATGAGCAGTTCTTC | CASSTGLAGGNEQFF
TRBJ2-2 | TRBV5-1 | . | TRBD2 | TGCGCCAGCAGCCCAGGACTAGCGGCCGCCAACACCGGGGAGCTGTTTTTT | CASSPGLAAANTGELFF